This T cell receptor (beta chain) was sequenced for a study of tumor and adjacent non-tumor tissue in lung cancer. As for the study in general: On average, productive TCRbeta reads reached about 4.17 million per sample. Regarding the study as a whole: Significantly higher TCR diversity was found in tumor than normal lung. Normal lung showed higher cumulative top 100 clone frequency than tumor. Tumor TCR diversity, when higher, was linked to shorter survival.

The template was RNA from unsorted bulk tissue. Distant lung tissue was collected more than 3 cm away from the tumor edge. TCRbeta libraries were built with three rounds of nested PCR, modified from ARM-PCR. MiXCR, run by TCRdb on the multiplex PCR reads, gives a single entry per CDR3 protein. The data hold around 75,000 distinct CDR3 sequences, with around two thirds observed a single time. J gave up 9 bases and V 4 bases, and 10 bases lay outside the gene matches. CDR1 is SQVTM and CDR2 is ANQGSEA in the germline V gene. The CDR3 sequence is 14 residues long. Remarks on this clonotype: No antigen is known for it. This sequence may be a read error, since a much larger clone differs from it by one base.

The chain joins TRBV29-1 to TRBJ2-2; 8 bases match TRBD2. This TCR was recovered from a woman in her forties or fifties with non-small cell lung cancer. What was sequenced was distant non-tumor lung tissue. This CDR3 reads CSVGTQRGTRELFF. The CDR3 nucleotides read TGCAGCGTTGGGACCCAGCGGGGGACCAGGGAGCTGTTTTTT.